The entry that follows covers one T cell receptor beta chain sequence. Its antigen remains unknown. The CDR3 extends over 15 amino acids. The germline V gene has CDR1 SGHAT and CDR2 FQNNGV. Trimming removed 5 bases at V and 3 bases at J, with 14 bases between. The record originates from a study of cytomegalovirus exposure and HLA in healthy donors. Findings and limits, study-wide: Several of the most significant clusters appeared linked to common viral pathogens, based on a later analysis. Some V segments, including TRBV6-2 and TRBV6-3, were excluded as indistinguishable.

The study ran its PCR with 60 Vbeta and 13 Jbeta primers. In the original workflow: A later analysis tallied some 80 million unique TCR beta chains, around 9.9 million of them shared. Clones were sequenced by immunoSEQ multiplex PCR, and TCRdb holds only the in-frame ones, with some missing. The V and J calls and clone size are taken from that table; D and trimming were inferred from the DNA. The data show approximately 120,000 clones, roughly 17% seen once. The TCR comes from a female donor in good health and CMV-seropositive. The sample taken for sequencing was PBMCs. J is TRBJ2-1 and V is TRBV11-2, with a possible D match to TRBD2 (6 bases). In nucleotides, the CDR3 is TGTGCCAGCAGCCCCGGGGGTGTAATCTACAATGAGCAGTTCTTC. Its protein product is CASSPGGVIYNEQFF.